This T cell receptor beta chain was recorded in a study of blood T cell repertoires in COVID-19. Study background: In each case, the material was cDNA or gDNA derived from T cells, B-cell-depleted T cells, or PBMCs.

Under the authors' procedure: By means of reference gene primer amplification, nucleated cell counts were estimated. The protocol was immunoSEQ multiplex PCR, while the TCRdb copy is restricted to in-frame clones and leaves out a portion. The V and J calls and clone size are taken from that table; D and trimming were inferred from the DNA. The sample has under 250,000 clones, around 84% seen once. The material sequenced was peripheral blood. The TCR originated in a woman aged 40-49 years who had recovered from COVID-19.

The CDR3 loop is CASSLTGGIEQYF. CDR3 nucleotides: TGTGCCAGCAGCTTAACAGGGGGGATCGAGCAGTACTTC. The rearrangement uses TRBV13 and TRBJ2-7, with TRBD1 matching over 8 bases. Germline V CDR1 and CDR2: PRHDT, FYEKMQ (reference sequence). CDR3 length equals 13 residues. The ends lost 2 bases at V and 6 bases at J; junction bases unmatched: 3.